What follows are 27 T cell receptor beta chains derived from one specimen sequenced in a study of blood T cells in healthy people across ages. A second PCR, run for about 7 to 11 cycles, used a sample-barcoded 5' primer plus a J-beta primer mix. TCRdb re-analysed the 5' RACE reads in MiXCR, keeping a single row per CDR3 protein. Of roughly 1,500,000 distinct CDR3 sequences listed, 30% to 35% are singletons. Sequenced: blood. The receptors shown here come from a woman between 25 and 40 years old in good health.

This clonotype was observed a handful of times. CDR3 amino acids: CASSFTSGRSSYNEQFF. In DNA form, the CDR3 reads TGTGCCAGCAGCTTCACTAGCGGGAGGAGCTCCTACAATGAGCAGTTCTTC. The J gene is TRBJ2-1, the V gene TRBV7-9; 12 nucleotides align to TRBD2. The V gene's germline CDR1 is SEHNR and CDR2 FQNEAQ (reference sequence). With V trimmed by 3 bases and J by 0 bases, 3 bases remained unmatched. The CDR3 loop spans 17 amino acids. The complete variable domain, with remaining parts taken from reference TRBV7-9 and TRBJ2-1, reads DTGVSQNPRHKITKRGQNVTFRCDPISEHNRLYWYRQTLGQGPEFLTYFQNEAQLEKSRLLSDRFSAERPKGSFSTLEIQRTEQGDSAMYLCASSFTSGRSSYNEQFFGPGTRLTVL.

The CDR3 loop reads CASVAGAVMTPLHF. CDR3 DNA: TGTGCCAGCGTAGCGGGCGCAGTCATGACACCCCTCCACTTT. The V call is TRBV27, the J call TRBJ1-6, with D hard to call. The CDR3 spans 14 residues. Deletions cut 8 bases from V and 11 bases from J, with 19 bases between. Germline values: CDR1 MNHEY, CDR2 SMNVEV (reference sequence).

To note about this clonotype: This may come from a read error, since a much larger clone is one base off. This chain connects TRBV10-3 to TRBJ2-5, with a tentative D call TRBD1 (6 bases). The germline V and J ends were trimmed by 7 bases and 5 bases, with 14 bases remaining between them. The CDR3 totals 13 residues. CDR1 ENHRY and CDR2 SYGVKD come from the germline V gene. The DNA for the CDR3 is TGTGCCATCAATACAACAGGGCTGGAGACCCAGTACTTC. As protein: CAINTTGLETQYF.

This clonotype occurred a few times. The chain links TRBV5-1 to TRBJ2-3, with 8 bases aligning to TRBD2. This CDR3 comprises 15 residues. Per the germline V gene, CDR1 is SGHRS and CDR2 is YFSETQ. V lost 4 bases and J lost 6; bases outside the gene matches: 10. The DNA of the CDR3 is TGCGCCAGCAGCCCCTCCGGGACTAGGGGGGATACGCAGTATTTT. This translates into CASSPSGTRGDTQYF.

At least ten counts were recorded for this clonotype. The genes are TRBV20-1 and TRBJ2-1, with 11 bases matching TRBD2. The CDR3 sequence is 15 residues long. Per the germline V gene, CDR1 is DFQATT and CDR2 is SNEGSKA (reference sequence). V shed 2 bases, J shed 7 bases, and the junction held 7 bases outside the gene matches. CDR3 residues: CSARIGTSGKNEQFF. DNA for the CDR3: TGCAGTGCTAGAATTGGGACTAGCGGAAAGAATGAGCAGTTCTTC.

This clonotype has just a few counts. This chain joins TRBV30 and TRBJ2-7; 11 bases line up with TRBD1. The germline V gene encodes CDR1 GTSNPN and CDR2 SVGIG (reference sequence). The length of the CDR3 is 13 residues. The junction had 6 bases not matched to a gene; V was cut back by 5 bases and J by 6 bases. The CDR3 loop reads CAWDRDRGTEQYF. The CDR3 nucleotides read TGTGCCTGGGACCGGGACAGGGGGACCGAGCAGTACTTC.

The rearrangement joins TRBV3-1 to TRBJ2-5; 11 bases agree with TRBD2. The CDR3 loop spans 16 amino acids. Germline CDR1 LGHDT, CDR2 YNNKEL (reference sequence). The V segment lost 3 bases and the J segment 2 bases; nucleotides outside the gene matches: 5. The CDR3 sequence is CASSQTSGEIQETQYF. The CDR3 DNA reads as TGTGCCAGCAGCCAGACTAGCGGGGAGATTCAAGAGACCCAGTACTTC.

This clonotype was seen more than once but under ten times. CDR3 sequence: CASSQVRGWGETQYF. The CDR3 DNA reads TGTGCCAGCAGCCAAGTACGGGGCTGGGGGGAGACCCAGTACTTC. This chain connects TRBV3-1 to TRBJ2-5; D possibly uses TRBD1 or TRBD2 (5 bases each). The germline V gene has CDR1 LGHDT and CDR2 YNNKEL (reference sequence). The CDR3 length is 15 residues. Trimming took 1 base from V and 5 from J, leaving 14 bases between them.

There are a few counts of this clonotype. The V call is TRBV4-1, the J call TRBJ2-5; 14 nucleotides agree with TRBD2. The junction had 12 bases not matched to a gene; V was cut back by 3 bases and J by 3 bases. The CDR3 is made up of 19 amino acids. Germline V gene data show CDR1 as MGHRA and CDR2 as YSYEKL. Here the CDR3 reads CASSQLQFRLAGGEETQYF. The CDR3 nucleotides read TGCGCCAGCAGCCAGCTCCAGTTCAGACTAGCGGGAGGGGAAGAGACCCAGTACTTC.

This chain links TRBV10-3 with TRBJ2-5, with TRBD1 as a possible D gene (5 bases). Germline V gene sequence: CDR1 ENHRY, CDR2 SYGVKD. Trimming cost V 3 bases and J 2 bases, with 16 bases left between them. The CDR3 length is 16 residues. The CDR3 sequence is CAISEGPTTAQETQYF. CDR3 coding DNA: TGTGCCATCAGTGAAGGACCTACGACAGCTCAAGAGACCCAGTACTTC.

This clonotype was detected only a few times. The genes are TRBV28 and TRBJ1-3; the D is unclear. CDR1 is MDHEN, CDR2 SYDVKM, per germline. The CDR3 is 16 amino acids. Between the trimmed V and J ends, which lost 6 bases and 7 bases, there was a span of 22 bases. Here the CDR3 DNA reads TGTGCCAGCAGCCAAAGGGTAACGCTCTTGGGGAACACCATATATTTT. This translates into CASSQRVTLLGNTIYF.

The table lists this clonotype with a count of one. A much larger clone differs by one base, so this may be a read error. V and J are TRBV12-3 or TRBV12-4 and TRBJ1-2; TRBD1 is a possible D gene (6 bases). The CDR3 has 16 amino acids. Between the trimmed V and J ends, which lost 2 bases and 0 bases, there was a span of 13 bases. The CDR3 coding sequence is TGTGCCAGCAGTTTAAGGGGGAACCGCGCTAACTATGGCTACACCTTC. Translated, it gives CASSLRGNRANYGYTF.

The genes are TRBV28 and TRBJ2-7, with D uncertain. This CDR3 has 17 amino acids. Germline loops: CDR1 MDHEN, CDR2 SYDVKM. With 4 bases removed from V and 9 bases from J, the gap between germline ends came to 28 bases. The CDR3 DNA reads TGTGCCAGCAGTTCAGCTCTAGAAGGCTTGGCACCCTGGGGGCAGTACTTC. It codes for CASSSALEGLAPWGQYF.

Here the CDR3 reads CAISRGRERADEQYF. The DNA of the CDR3 is TGTGCCATCAGCCGCGGGCGGGAGAGGGCTGACGAGCAGTACTTC. The chain is built from TRBV10-3 and TRBJ2-5; 7 bases are shared with TRBD2. TRBJ2-7 matches the DNA end more closely, so the J call is doubtful. CDR1 ENHRY and CDR2 SYGVKD come from the germline V gene. The CDR3 is 15 residues long.

The V call is TRBV20-1, the J call TRBJ2-3; possibly TRBD1 for D (6 bases). The CDR3 consists of 12 residues. Trimming removed 4 bases at V and 3 bases at J, with 8 bases between. Germline values: CDR1 DFQATT, CDR2 SNEGSKA (reference sequence). The CDR3 region has the DNA TGCAGTGCTAACGACAGGACAGATACGCAGTATTTT. Its protein product is CSANDRTDTQYF.

The table lists this clonotype with a count of one. J is TRBJ2-1 and V is TRBV5-5; D is perhaps TRBD2 (7 bases). Germline lookup yields CDR1 SGHKS and CDR2 YYEKEE (reference sequence). V was shortened by 5 bases and J by 7 bases, with 25 bases between the two germline ends. This CDR3 region has 17 residues. The CDR3 here is CASRRWGGGGCRNEQFF. The CDR3 DNA follows: TGTGCCAGCAGACGCTGGGGGGGCGGGGGCTGTAGGAATGAGCAGTTCTTC.

In its sample, this clonotype was seen a few times. V and J are TRBV4-1 and TRBJ2-5, with 7 bases that match TRBD2. V dropped 1 base and J dropped 3; count of bases not matched to a gene: 8. The CDR3 contains 16 residues. Germline CDR1 MGHRA, CDR2 YSYEKL. The CDR3 sequence: CASSQVGGGGKETQYF. CDR3 bases: TGCGCCAGCAGCCAAGTGGGGGGGGGAGGGAAAGAGACCCAGTACTTC.

This clonotype showed up just a few times. V gene TRBV5-6 combines with J gene TRBJ2-3; 13 positions match TRBD2. The CDR3 is made up of 17 amino acids. J was trimmed by 5 bases and V by 4 bases; bases with no gene match: 10. From germline, CDR1 is SGHDT and CDR2 YYEEEE. The CDR3 here is CASSQPTSGGAIDTQYF. CDR3 nucleotide sequence: TGTGCCAGCAGCCAACCCACTAGCGGGGGGGCAATAGATACGCAGTATTTT.

The chain recombines TRBV2 with TRBJ2-6; TRBD1 is a possible D gene (5 bases). Germline values: CDR1 SNHLY, CDR2 FYNNEI. The length of the CDR3 is 14 residues. V lost 8 bases, J lost 2 bases, and 10 bases lay in between. The CDR3: CASGRGAGANVLTF. In DNA form, the CDR3 reads TGTGCCAGCGGAAGGGGCGCTGGGGCCAACGTCCTGACTTTC.

This clonotype has at least ten counts. The chain is built from TRBV10-3 and TRBJ2-3; 8 nucleotides align to TRBD2. This CDR3 contains 16 residues. Germline trimming cut 3 bases from V and 5 bases from J; bases unmatched to any gene: 10. Looked up from germline, CDR1 is ENHRY and CDR2 is SYGVKD. The CDR3 reads CAISEPSGSSRDTQYF. Here the CDR3 DNA reads TGTGCCATCAGTGAACCCAGCGGGAGTTCTAGAGATACGCAGTATTTT.

V and J are TRBV10-1 and TRBJ2-1; 8 nucleotides agree with TRBD2. J was trimmed by 3 bases and V by 2 bases; bases with no gene match: 3. The CDR3 covers 15 residues. Per germline, CDR1 WNHNN and CDR2 SYGVQD (reference sequence). The CDR3: CASSESGRLYNEQFF. The CDR3 coding sequence is TGCGCCAGCAGTGAGAGCGGGAGACTCTACAATGAGCAGTTCTTC.

The chain has TRBV27 and TRBJ2-5; D could derive from TRBD1 or TRBD2 (5 bases each). CDR3 length: 13 amino acids. V gave up 3 bases and J gave up 6 bases, with 11 bases separating them. In germline, CDR1 is MNHEY, CDR2 SMNVEV (reference sequence). Here the CDR3 reads CASSLVRGQTQYF. Here the CDR3 DNA reads TGTGCCAGCAGTTTGGTTAGGGGACAGACCCAGTACTTC.

The chain combines TRBV20-1 with TRBJ2-7; D remains ambiguous. CDR3 length: 14 residues. Germline CDR1 reads DFQATT; CDR2 reads SNEGSKA (reference sequence). V gave up 8 bases and J gave up 0 bases, with 17 bases separating them. CDR3 region: CSTPRTSLSYEQYF. The CDR3 DNA sequence: TGCAGTACTCCAAGGACCTCCCTCTCCTACGAGCAGTACTTC.

The chain couples TRBV4-1 to TRBJ1-2; D remains unclear. This CDR3 is built from 19 residues. V shed 1 base and J shed 4 bases, with 25 bases lying between them. The germline gives CDR1 MGHRA, CDR2 YSYEKL. The CDR3 region has the DNA TGCGCCAGCAGCCAAGTACGCTTGGGCTCTAATCGGATCTTCTATGGCTACACCTTC. Protein: CASSQVRLGSNRIFYGYTF.

The chain couples TRBV3-1 to TRBJ2-1, with D possibly matching TRBD2 (5 bases). This CDR3 has 15 residues. CDR1 is LGHDT, CDR2 YNNKEL, per germline (reference sequence). The ends were cut back, 5 bases at V and 5 bases at J, with 16 bases in the middle. The CDR3 region has the DNA TGTGCCAGCAGCTCTCCCGGACTTATTCACAATGAGCAGTTCTTC. Protein: CASSSPGLIHNEQFF.

The chain has TRBV27 and TRBJ2-3, with D perhaps being TRBD1 or TRBD2 (5 bases each). The V end was cut by 6 bases, the J end by 2 bases, with 12 bases between. CDR1 and CDR2 from the germline V gene are MNHEY and SMNVEV (reference sequence). CDR3 length: 14 amino acids. The CDR3 sequence is CASSPIGATDTQYF. The CDR3 DNA reads TGTGCCAGCAGCCCTATCGGGGCCACAGATACGCAGTATTTT.

The V and J genes are TRBV4-2 and TRBJ2-3, with 8 bases that match TRBD1. CDR1 is LGHNA, CDR2 YNFKEQ, per germline. The CDR3 consists of 13 residues. V lost 6 bases to trimming and J lost 5 bases; unmatched junction nucleotides: 4. CDR3 nucleotide sequence: TGTGCCAGCAGGACAGGGGTGTTAGATACGCAGTATTTT. Residues: CASRTGVLDTQYF.